Shown below are 18 T cell receptor beta chains from a single sample sequenced in a study of cytomegalovirus exposure and HLA in healthy donors. PCR was performed using 60 Vbeta and 13 Jbeta primers. Sequencing used immunoSEQ multiplex PCR; TCRdb keeps in-frame clones, though not all of them. The table records tens of thousands of clones, about nine tenths of them present only once. Sequencing was done on a sample of PBMCs. The receptors derive from a man aged 25-40 years in good health and CMV-seropositive.

V is TRBV5-6 and J is TRBJ1-1, with TRBD1 matching 9 bases. The CDR3 length is 15 residues. The V segment lost 4 bases and the J segment 1 base; nucleotides outside the gene matches: 5. From germline, CDR1 is SGHDT and CDR2 YYEEEE. The CDR3 coding sequence is TGTGCCAGCAGCAGGACAGGGGTTCGGAACACTGAAGCTTTCTTT. This sequence encodes CASSRTGVRNTEAFF.

This rearrangement joins TRBV19 to TRBJ1-5, with TRBD1 as a possible D gene (6 bases). Trimming shortened V by 4 bases and J by 0 bases, and 13 bases separated the two germline ends. Germline CDR1 LNHDA, CDR2 SQIVND (reference sequence). The CDR3 spans 16 residues. The CDR3 is CASSSPRQVSNQPQHF. The CDR3 DNA reads TGTGCCAGTAGTAGCCCCAGACAGGTTAGCAATCAGCCCCAGCATTTT.

The J gene is TRBJ2-5, the V gene TRBV27, with 8 bases aligning to TRBD1. CDR1 and CDR2 (germline): MNHEY, SMNVEV (reference sequence). J gave up 6 bases and V 2 bases, and 8 bases lay outside the gene matches. The length of the CDR3 is 15 residues. In DNA form, the CDR3 reads TGTGCCAGCAGTTTAAGTATCCAGGGGGCGCAGACCCAGTACTTC. This sequence encodes CASSLSIQGAQTQYF.

This chain joins TRBV7-6 and TRBJ1-3, with D unresolved. Trimming took off 5 bases at V and 0 bases at J, with 14 bases between the two ends. The CDR3 covers 16 residues. The germline CDR1 and CDR2 sequences are SGHVS and FNYEAQ. The DNA for the CDR3 is TGTGCCAGCAGCCAGCGAGCGGCGTTCTCTGGAAACACCATATATTTT. Amino acid sequence: CASSQRAAFSGNTIYF. Together with reference TRBV7-6 and TRBJ1-3, the CDR3 gives the full variable domain: GAGVSQSPRYKVTKRGQDVALRCDPISGHVSLYWYRQALGQGPEFLTYFNYEAQQDKSGLPNDRFSAERPEGSISTLTIQRTEQRDSAMYRCASSQRAAFSGNTIYFGEGSWLTVV.

The rearrangement uses TRBV30 and TRBJ1-2; no clear D gene. V was trimmed by 5 bases and J by 6 bases, leaving 13 bases between them. The CDR3 extends over 12 amino acids. Germline V gene sequence: CDR1 GTSNPN, CDR2 SVGIG (reference sequence). The DNA of the CDR3 is TGTGCCTGGTCCGGGGATCCTCATGGCTACACCTTC. Protein product: CAWSGDPHGYTF.

This chain links TRBV29-1 with TRBJ2-7; the D gene is possibly TRBD1 (5 bases). This CDR3 is 11 amino acids long. The V and J ends lost 4 bases and 3 bases respectively, with 7 bases between them. CDR1 SQVTM and CDR2 ANQGSEA come from the germline V gene. For the CDR3, the DNA is TGCAGCGTTGGGGGCCTCTACGAGCAGTACTTC. As protein: CSVGGLYEQYF.

The chain combines TRBV7-3 with TRBJ2-7; TRBD1 matches 9 bases. This CDR3 spans 16 amino acids. The V gene end was trimmed by 0 bases and the J gene end by 6 bases; junction bases not matched to a gene: 9. The V gene's germline CDR1 is SGHTA and CDR2 FQGTGA. CDR3 bases: TGTGCCAGCAGCTTAACGGGGGGGACAGGGTTCGGCGAGCAGTACTTC. Protein product: CASSLTGGTGFGEQYF. The full variable domain, in which reference TRBV7-3 and TRBJ2-7 provide the parts outside the CDR3, is GAGVSQTPSNKVTEKGKYVELRCDPISGHTALYWYRQSLGQGPEFLIYFQGTGAADDSGLPNDRFFAVRPEGSVSTLKIQRTERGDSAVYLCASSLTGGTGFGEQYFGPGTRLTVT.

V is TRBV7-6 and J is TRBJ2-3, with 10 positions matching TRBD2. CDR1 SGHVS and CDR2 FNYEAQ come from the germline V gene. Germline trimming cut 6 bases from V and 1 base from J; bases unmatched to any gene: 4. The CDR3 contains 15 residues. CDR3 protein: CASRPGLARTDTQYF. DNA of the CDR3: TGTGCCAGCAGACCGGGACTAGCGCGCACAGATACGCAGTATTTT.

The chain employs TRBV29-1 and TRBJ2-5; the D gene is possibly TRBD2 (6 bases). The CDR3 runs to 13 residues. V was cut by 3 bases and J by 2 bases, with 10 bases left in between. Germline values: CDR1 SQVTM, CDR2 ANQGSEA. The CDR3 DNA reads as TGCAGCGTTGAGGGGGGACGGCAAGAGACCCAGTACTTC. Encoded protein: CSVEGGRQETQYF.

This clone was seen just once. The J gene is TRBJ2-2, the V gene TRBV4-1; 7 bases are a match to TRBD1. The trim removed 0 bases at V and 7 bases at J, leaving 5 bases unmatched. Germline CDR1 reads MGHRA; CDR2 reads YSYEKL. The CDR3 extends over 15 amino acids. CDR3 DNA sequence: TGCGCCAGCAGCCAAGATCAAGCAGGGGGCGGGGAGCTGTTTTTT. It encodes CASSQDQAGGGELFF.

The CDR3 region has the DNA TGTGCCAGTAGTCCTTGGACTAGCAGTGCCTACGAGCAGTACTTC. It specifies CASSPWTSSAYEQYF. The chain carries TRBV19 and TRBJ2-7; TRBD2 matches at 8 bases. Germline V lookup: CDR1 LNHDA, CDR2 SQIVND (reference sequence). V trimming: 5 bases; J trimming: 2 bases; junction bases outside the gene matches: 8. The length of the CDR3 is 15 residues.

Only a few counts were recorded for this clone. V usage is TRBV5-4 and J usage is TRBJ2-7, with 10 bases identical to TRBD1. CDR1 is SGHNT, CDR2 YYREEE, per germline (reference sequence). V was clipped by 3 bases and J by 12 bases; unmatched bases: 6. CDR3 length equals 12 residues. As DNA, the CDR3 is TGTGCCAGCAGCTGGGACAGGGGTGTACCGTACTTC. Protein: CASSWDRGVPYF.

In this sample, this clone turned up once. The V gene is TRBV19, the J gene TRBJ2-2; TRBD2 matches at 10 bases. This CDR3 comprises 15 residues. The V gene end was trimmed by 4 bases and the J gene end by 3 bases; junction bases not matched to a gene: 2. In germline, CDR1 is LNHDA, CDR2 SQIVND (reference sequence). The CDR3 DNA reads as TGTGCCAGTAGTAAGCGGGAGGGACACACCGGGGAGCTGTTTTTT. It translates to CASSKREGHTGELFF.

This rearrangement joins TRBV5-1 to TRBJ2-7; 12 nucleotides line up with TRBD1. The trim removed 2 bases at V and 11 bases at J, leaving 17 bases unmatched. Germline CDR1 reads SGHRS; CDR2 reads YFSETQ. This CDR3 spans 17 amino acids. The CDR3 DNA follows: TGCGCCAGCAGCTTCAATTCCGGCCCGGGACAGGGGGCGACCAAGTACTTC. This codes for CASSFNSGPGQGATKYF.

The V gene is TRBV10-3, the J gene TRBJ2-1, with 7 bases aligning to TRBD2. Germline-derived CDR1 and CDR2 are ENHRY and SYGVKD. After removal of 4 bases from V and 6 bases from J, the junction contained 12 bases not matched to a gene. This CDR3 is built from 16 residues. The CDR3 spells CAISGGRSGMLNEQFF. The CDR3 DNA follows: TGTGCCATCAGTGGGGGTAGGAGCGGGATGCTCAATGAGCAGTTCTTC.

The rearrangement links TRBV5-4 to TRBJ2-3; TRBD2 matches 8 bases. This CDR3 is built from 16 residues. Per germline, CDR1 SGHNT and CDR2 YYREEE (reference sequence). The trim removed 1 base at V and 1 base at J, leaving 5 bases unmatched. CDR3 in amino acids: CASSLFSGTGTDTQYF. The CDR3, as DNA: TGTGCCAGCAGCTTGTTTAGCGGGACTGGCACAGATACGCAGTATTTT.

The chain is built from TRBV7-9 and TRBJ1-2, with D tentatively TRBD1 (6 bases). From germline, CDR1 is SEHNR and CDR2 FQNEAQ (reference sequence). CDR3 size: 13 residues. V lost 4 bases and J lost 4, with 10 bases in between. This CDR3 is CASSSRTAYGYTF. The CDR3 coding sequence is TGTGCCAGCAGCTCCCGGACAGCCTATGGCTACACCTTC.

The chain combines TRBV14 with TRBJ2-3, with 14 bases identical to TRBD2. Germline loops: CDR1 SGHDN, CDR2 FVKESK. V gave up 5 bases and J gave up 6 bases; unmatched junction bases: 7. The CDR3 has 16 amino acids. The CDR3 loop is CASSGLAGGRGDTQYF. CDR3 coding DNA: TGTGCCAGCAGCGGACTAGCGGGAGGCCGAGGGGATACGCAGTATTTT.